This passage covers 6 T cell receptor beta chains from one sample sequenced in a study of cytomegalovirus exposure and HLA in healthy donors. In the PCR, 60 Vbeta and 13 Jbeta primers were used. Profiling relied on immunoSEQ multiplex PCR, and the TCRdb table lists in-frame clones only, not all of them. The sample records 70,000 to 95,000 clones, roughly 80% being singletons. The material sequenced was PBMCs. The receptors stem from a man between 40 and 49 years old in good health and CMV-seronegative.

J is TRBJ1-6 and V is TRBV6-6; 8 bases are shared with TRBD1. Germline V gene sequence: CDR1 MNHNY, CDR2 SVGAGI (reference sequence). CDR3 length equals 15 residues. V was clipped by 4 bases and J by 6 bases; unmatched bases: 5. Here the CDR3 DNA reads TGTGCCAGCAGTTTTGACGGACAGGGTAATTCACCCCTCCACTTT. Amino acids: CASSFDGQGNSPLHF.

This chain connects TRBV27 to TRBJ1-5; D is uncertain. The germline CDR1 and CDR2 sequences are MNHEY and SMNVEV (reference sequence). The CDR3 contains 12 residues. Trimming shortened V by 5 bases and J by 4 bases, and 6 bases separated the two germline ends. This CDR3 is CASSTLNQPQHF. Written as DNA, the CDR3 is TGTGCCAGCAGTACTCTAAATCAGCCCCAGCATTTT.

This clone has just one count. The chain carries TRBV9 and TRBJ2-7; TRBD2 matches 15 bases. CDR1 SGDLS and CDR2 YYNGEE come from the germline V gene. This CDR3 is built from 17 residues. V lost 2 bases and J lost 6; bases outside the gene matches: 9. The CDR3 nucleotides read TGTGCCAGCAGCGTCGGACTAGCGGGAGGGCCGACTGCCGAGCAGTACTTC. Amino acid sequence: CASSVGLAGGPTAEQYF. The complete variable domain, with remaining parts taken from reference TRBV9 and TRBJ2-7, reads DSGVTQTPKHLITATGQRVTLRCSPRSGDLSVYWYQQSLDQGLQFLIQYYNGEERAKGNILERFSAQQFPDLHSELNLSSLELGDSALYFCASSVGLAGGPTAEQYFGPGTRLTVT.

This sequence joins TRBV7-9 and TRBJ1-4; 9 bases are shared with TRBD1. The trim removed 2 bases at V and 4 bases at J, leaving 2 bases unmatched. Germline V gene lookup returns CDR1 SEHNR and CDR2 FQNEAQ (reference sequence). CDR3 size: 15 residues. The CDR3 protein is CASSLRTGDNEKLFF. CDR3 coding DNA: TGTGCCAGCAGCTTACGGACAGGGGATAATGAAAAACTGTTTTTT.

The chain links TRBV19 to TRBJ1-2, with 7 bases identical to TRBD1. CDR3 size: 14 residues. Germline CDR1 reads LNHDA; CDR2 reads SQIVND (reference sequence). V was clipped by 5 bases and J by 0 bases; unmatched bases: 3. The CDR3 reads CASSATGTNYGYTF. The CDR3 nucleotides read TGTGCCAGTAGTGCGACAGGGACTAACTATGGCTACACCTTC.

This chain uses TRBV19 with TRBJ1-1; TRBD1 matches 8 bases. CDR1 and CDR2 from the germline V gene are LNHDA and SQIVND (reference sequence). V trimming: 3 bases; J trimming: 11 bases; junction bases outside the gene matches: 8. The CDR3 runs 13 residues. DNA for the CDR3: TGTGCCAGTAGTATCCCCCAGGGGGCAGGGGCTTTCTTT. Its protein product is CASSIPQGAGAFF.